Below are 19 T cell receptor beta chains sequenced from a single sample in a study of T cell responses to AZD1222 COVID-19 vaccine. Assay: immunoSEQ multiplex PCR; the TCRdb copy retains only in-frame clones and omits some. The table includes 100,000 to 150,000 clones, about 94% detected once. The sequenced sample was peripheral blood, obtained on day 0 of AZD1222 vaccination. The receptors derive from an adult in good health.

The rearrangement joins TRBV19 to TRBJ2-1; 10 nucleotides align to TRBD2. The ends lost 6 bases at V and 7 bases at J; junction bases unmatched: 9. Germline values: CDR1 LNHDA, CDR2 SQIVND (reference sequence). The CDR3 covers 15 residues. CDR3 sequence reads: CASREREGLGNEQFF. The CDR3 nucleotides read TGTGCCAGTAGAGAGCGGGAGGGCCTAGGAAATGAGCAGTTCTTC.

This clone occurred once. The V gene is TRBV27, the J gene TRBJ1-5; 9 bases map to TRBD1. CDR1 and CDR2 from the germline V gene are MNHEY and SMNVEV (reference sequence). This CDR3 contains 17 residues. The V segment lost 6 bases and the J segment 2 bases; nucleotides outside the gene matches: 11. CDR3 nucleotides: TGTGCCAGCAGCCAGACAGGGGGATTGTCAGGCAATCAGCCCCAGCATTTT. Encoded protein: CASSQTGGLSGNQPQHF.

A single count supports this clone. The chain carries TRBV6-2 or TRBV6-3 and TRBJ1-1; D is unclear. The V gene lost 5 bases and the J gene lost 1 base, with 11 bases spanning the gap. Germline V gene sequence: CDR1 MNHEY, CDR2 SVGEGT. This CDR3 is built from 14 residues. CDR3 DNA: TGTGCCAGCAGTACAGAGACCGGGAACACTGAAGCTTTCTTT. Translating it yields CASSTETGNTEAFF.

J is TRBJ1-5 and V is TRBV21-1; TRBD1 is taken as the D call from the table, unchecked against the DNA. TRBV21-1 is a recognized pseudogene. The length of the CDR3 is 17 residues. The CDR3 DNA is TGTGCCAGCAGCCGAACGGTGGTCAGGGCAAGCAATCAGCCCCAGCATTTT. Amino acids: CASSRTVVRASNQPQHF.

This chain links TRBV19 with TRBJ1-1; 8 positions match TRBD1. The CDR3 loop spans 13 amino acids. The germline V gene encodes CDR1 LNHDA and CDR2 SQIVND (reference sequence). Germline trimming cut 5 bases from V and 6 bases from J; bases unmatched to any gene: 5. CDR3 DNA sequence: TGTGCCAGTAGTCCCCGGGACAGGTCTGAAGCTTTCTTT. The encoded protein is CASSPRDRSEAFF.

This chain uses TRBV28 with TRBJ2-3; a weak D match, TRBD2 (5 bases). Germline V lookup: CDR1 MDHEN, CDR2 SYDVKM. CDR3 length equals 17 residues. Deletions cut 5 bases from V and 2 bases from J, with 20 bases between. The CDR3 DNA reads TGTGCCAGCAGTGGGAAAGGCGGGCTCCTCAACACAGATACGCAGTATTTT. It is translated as CASSGKGGLLNTDTQYF.

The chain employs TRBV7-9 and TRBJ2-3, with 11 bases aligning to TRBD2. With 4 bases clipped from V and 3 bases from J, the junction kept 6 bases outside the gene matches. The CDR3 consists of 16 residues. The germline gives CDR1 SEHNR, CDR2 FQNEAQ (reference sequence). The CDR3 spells CASSSLAGGGTDTQYF. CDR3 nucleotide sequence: TGTGCCAGCAGCTCTCTAGCGGGGGGTGGGACAGATACGCAGTATTTT.

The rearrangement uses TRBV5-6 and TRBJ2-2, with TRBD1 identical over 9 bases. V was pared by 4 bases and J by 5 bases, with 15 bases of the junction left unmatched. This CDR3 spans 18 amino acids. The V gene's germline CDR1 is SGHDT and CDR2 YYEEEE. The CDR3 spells CASSTTIPDRGGTGELFF. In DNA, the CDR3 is TGTGCCAGCAGCACTACAATCCCGGACAGGGGAGGAACCGGGGAGCTGTTTTTT. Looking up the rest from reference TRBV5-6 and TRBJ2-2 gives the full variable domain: DAGVTQSPTHLIKTRGQQVTLRCSPKSGHDTVSWYQQALGQGPQFIFQYYEEEERQRGNFPDRFSGHQFPNYSSELNVNALLLGDSALYLCASSTTIPDRGGTGELFFGEGSRLTVL.

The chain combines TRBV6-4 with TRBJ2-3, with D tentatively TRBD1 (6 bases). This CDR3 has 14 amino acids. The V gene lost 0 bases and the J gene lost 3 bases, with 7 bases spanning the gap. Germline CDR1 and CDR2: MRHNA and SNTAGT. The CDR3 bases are TGTGCCAGCAGTGACTCCGGACAGACAGATACGCAGTATTTT. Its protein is CASSDSGQTDTQYF.

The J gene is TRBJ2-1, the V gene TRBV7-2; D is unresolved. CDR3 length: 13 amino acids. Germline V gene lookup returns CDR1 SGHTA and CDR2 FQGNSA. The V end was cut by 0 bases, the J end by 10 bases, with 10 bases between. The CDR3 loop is CASSLARPGEQFF. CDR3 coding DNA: TGTGCCAGCAGCTTAGCGCGGCCCGGGGAGCAGTTCTTC.

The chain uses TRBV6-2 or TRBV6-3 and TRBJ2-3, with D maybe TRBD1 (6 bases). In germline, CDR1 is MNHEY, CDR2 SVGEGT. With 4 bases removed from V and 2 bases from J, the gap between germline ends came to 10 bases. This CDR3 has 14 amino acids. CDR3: CASSFDRHTDTQYF. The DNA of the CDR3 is TGTGCCAGCAGTTTCGACAGGCACACAGATACGCAGTATTTT.

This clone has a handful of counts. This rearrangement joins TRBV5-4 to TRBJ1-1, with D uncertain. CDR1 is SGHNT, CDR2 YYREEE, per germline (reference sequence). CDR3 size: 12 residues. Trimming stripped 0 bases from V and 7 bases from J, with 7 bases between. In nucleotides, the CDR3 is TGTGCCAGCAGCTTGGTAGGGAGTGAAGCTTTCTTT. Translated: CASSLVGSEAFF.

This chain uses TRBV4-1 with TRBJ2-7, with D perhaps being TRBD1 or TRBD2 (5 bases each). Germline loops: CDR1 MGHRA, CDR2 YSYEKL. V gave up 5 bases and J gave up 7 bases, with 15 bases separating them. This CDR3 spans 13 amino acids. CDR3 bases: TGCGCCAGCAGCTCGAAGAGAGGGGAGGAGCAGTACTTC. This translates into CASSSKRGEEQYF.

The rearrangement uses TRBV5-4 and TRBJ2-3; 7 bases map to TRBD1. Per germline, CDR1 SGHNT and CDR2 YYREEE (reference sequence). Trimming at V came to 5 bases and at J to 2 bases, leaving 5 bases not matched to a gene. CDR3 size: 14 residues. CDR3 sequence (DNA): TGTGCCAGCAGTCTGGGGACAGCCACAGATACGCAGTATTTT. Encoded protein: CASSLGTATDTQYF. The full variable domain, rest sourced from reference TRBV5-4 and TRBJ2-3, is ETGVTQSPTHLIKTRGQQVTLRCSSQSGHNTVSWYQQALGQGPQFIFQYYREEENGRGNFPPRFSGLQFPNYSSELNVNALELDDSALYLCASSLGTATDTQYFGPGTRLTVL.

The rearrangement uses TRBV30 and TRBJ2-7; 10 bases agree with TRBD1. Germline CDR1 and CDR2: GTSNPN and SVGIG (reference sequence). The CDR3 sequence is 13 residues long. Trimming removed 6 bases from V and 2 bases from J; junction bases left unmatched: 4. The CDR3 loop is CACRQGATYEQYF. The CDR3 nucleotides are TGTGCCTGCCGACAGGGGGCCACCTACGAGCAGTACTTC.

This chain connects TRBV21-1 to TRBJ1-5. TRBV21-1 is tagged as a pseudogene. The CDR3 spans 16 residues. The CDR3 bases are TGTGCCAGCAGCAAAGAACGAGGGGTAGTCAATCAGCCCCAGCATTTT. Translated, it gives CASSKERGVVNQPQHF.

CDR3 amino acids: CANLSNQPQHF. The CDR3 DNA sequence: TGTGCCAACCTTAGCAATCAGCCCCAGCATTTT. The rearrangement links TRBV28 to TRBJ1-5; D unclear. From germline, CDR1 is MDHEN and CDR2 SYDVKM. Trimming removed 10 bases at V and 0 bases at J, with 4 bases between. This CDR3 has 11 amino acids.

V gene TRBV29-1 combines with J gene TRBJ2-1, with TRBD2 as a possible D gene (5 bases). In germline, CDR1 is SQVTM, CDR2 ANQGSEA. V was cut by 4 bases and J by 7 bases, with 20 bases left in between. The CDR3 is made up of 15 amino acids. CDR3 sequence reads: CSVGLQVAKRNEQFF. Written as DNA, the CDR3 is TGCAGCGTTGGCCTGCAGGTAGCGAAACGAAATGAGCAGTTCTTC.

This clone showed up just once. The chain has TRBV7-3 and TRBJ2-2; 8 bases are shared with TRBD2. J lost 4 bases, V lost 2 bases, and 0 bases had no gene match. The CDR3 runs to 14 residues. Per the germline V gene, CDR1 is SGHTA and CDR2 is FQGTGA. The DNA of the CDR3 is TGTGCCAGCAGCTTACTAGCGGGCACCGGGGAGCTGTTTTTT. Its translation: CASSLLAGTGELFF.